Below, 18 T cell receptor beta chains from the same sample are listed, as sequenced in a study of cytomegalovirus exposure and HLA in healthy donors (dated 2017 in TCRdb). Libraries were built with the immunoSEQ multiplex PCR assay. For the multiplex PCR, a mixture combining 60 forward primers for TCR Vbeta segments and 13 reverse primers for TCR Jbeta segments was used. TCRdb limited this immuneACCESS table to in-frame rearrangements with V and J called. A share of clones is missing; checked studies link under half to unresolved V genes, and the rest is unexplained. The sample contains over 50,000 clones, about 76% of them found a single time. The ten biggest clones cover less than 3% of the sample. The sample comprised PBMCs. These receptors came from a female donor in good health and CMV-seronegative.

This chain joins TRBV7-2 and TRBJ2-1, with 14 bases lining up with TRBD2. Trimming cost V 5 bases and J 8 bases; bases outside gene matches: 8. CDR3 size: 16 residues. Germline values: CDR1 SGHTA, CDR2 FQGNSA. CDR3 coding DNA: TGTGCCAGCAGCGCCCCGACTAGCGGGAGGGATTATGAGCAGTTCTTC. It encodes CASSAPTSGRDYEQFF.

The chain has TRBV7-8 and TRBJ1-1, with D perhaps matching TRBD1 (5 bases). Deletions cut 7 bases from V and 8 bases from J, with 17 bases between. The CDR3 runs 13 residues. Per germline, CDR1 SGHVS and CDR2 FQNEAQ. The CDR3 reads CASTEAKRTEAFF. In DNA, the CDR3 is TGTGCCAGCACCGAGGCTAAAAGGACAGAAGCTTTCTTT.

This rearrangement joins TRBV5-4 to TRBJ2-5; D might be TRBD2 (6 bases). The assigned J gene may be wrong: the sequence end matches TRBJ2-7 better. This CDR3 region has 14 residues. Looked up from germline, CDR1 is SGHNT and CDR2 is YYREEE (reference sequence). CDR3 sequence (DNA): TGTGCCAGCAGCTTGGCCGGGGGATCCTACGAGCAGTACTTC. Translating it yields CASSLAGGSYEQYF.

The V gene is TRBV27, the J gene TRBJ2-3; 10 nucleotides align to TRBD2. Per germline, CDR1 MNHEY and CDR2 SMNVEV (reference sequence). This CDR3 is built from 15 residues. Unmatched junction bases numbered 9, after V lost 8 bases and J lost 4 bases. CDR3 in amino acids: CASRTGLAFADTQYF. CDR3 sequence (DNA): TGTGCCAGCCGCACGGGACTAGCGTTCGCAGATACGCAGTATTTT.

This clone showed up just once. This chain uses TRBV19 with TRBJ1-5; TRBD1 matches 7 bases. Per germline, CDR1 LNHDA and CDR2 SQIVND (reference sequence). V trimming: 5 bases; J trimming: 4 bases; junction bases outside the gene matches: 2. CDR3 length: 13 residues. The CDR3 coding sequence is TGTGCCAGTAGTGGGGACAGAAATCAGCCCCAGCATTTT. Translating gives CASSGDRNQPQHF. The entire variable domain, with the rest obtained from reference TRBV19 and TRBJ1-5, is as follows: DGGITQSPKYLFRKEGQNVTLSCEQNLNHDAMYWYRQDPGQGLRLIYYSQIVNDFQKGDIAEGYSVSREKKESFPLTVTSAQKNPTAFYLCASSGDRNQPQHFGDGTRLSIL.

V is TRBV5-6 and J is TRBJ2-7; 8 bases match TRBD1. Germline trimming cut 4 bases from V and 3 bases from J; bases unmatched to any gene: 9. Germline V gene lookup returns CDR1 SGHDT and CDR2 YYEEEE. The CDR3 runs to 15 residues. CDR3 sequence reads: CASSPDGTGFYEQYF. CDR3 nucleotide sequence: TGTGCCAGCAGCCCGGATGGGACAGGCTTCTACGAGCAGTACTTC.

This clone is a singleton in its sample. The chain has TRBV2 and TRBJ1-1; TRBD1 aligns across 7 bases. J lost 3 bases, V lost 11 bases, and 3 bases had no gene match. CDR1 is SNHLY and CDR2 is FYNNEI in the germline V gene. CDR3 length: 11 residues. CDR3: CAGGQHTEAFF. The CDR3, as DNA: TGTGCCGGGGGACAGCACACTGAAGCTTTCTTT.

This chain joins TRBV9 and TRBJ2-5, with D possibly matching TRBD2 (7 bases). Trimming cost V 3 bases and J 1 base, with 10 bases left between them. Germline V gives CDR1 SGDLS, CDR2 YYNGEE. The CDR3 is 14 amino acids. The CDR3 loop reads CASSGGGPQETQYF. CDR3 DNA sequence: TGTGCCAGCAGCGGGGGGGGGCCCCAAGAGACCCAGTACTTC.

This chain uses TRBV28 with TRBJ1-4, with TRBD1 identical over 9 bases. V was pared by 5 bases and J by 3 bases, with 7 bases of the junction left unmatched. The germline V gene has CDR1 MDHEN and CDR2 SYDVKM. The CDR3 consists of 16 residues. The CDR3 DNA follows: TGTGCCAGCAGTATACCGGGACAGGGCCCTAATGAAAAACTGTTTTTT. Its protein product is CASSIPGQGPNEKLFF.

This clone appeared once. The chain has TRBV10-3 and TRBJ1-1; D is unresolved. Germline values: CDR1 ENHRY, CDR2 SYGVKD. Trimming took 2 bases from V and 2 from J, leaving 9 bases between them. The CDR3 spans 14 residues. The CDR3 is CAISEIGRNTEAFF. Here the CDR3 DNA reads TGTGCCATCAGTGAGATAGGGAGAAACACTGAAGCTTTCTTT.

The CDR3: CATSIDPRREKLFF. CDR3 DNA: TGTGCCACCAGCATCGATCCGCGGCGAGAAAAACTGTTTTTT. This rearrangement joins TRBV15 to TRBJ1-4; D is ambiguous. V was trimmed by 4 bases and J by 8 bases, leaving 14 bases between them. Germline V gene lookup returns CDR1 LNHNV and CDR2 YYDKDF (reference sequence). The CDR3 totals 14 residues.

This rearrangement joins TRBV19 to TRBJ2-7, with TRBD1 as a possible D gene (6 bases). The CDR3 runs to 14 residues. CDR1 is LNHDA, CDR2 SQIVND, per germline (reference sequence). Deletions cut 6 bases from V and 3 bases from J, with 15 bases between. This CDR3 reads CASSESVQGYEQYF. CDR3 in DNA: TGTGCCAGTAGCGAATCCGTACAGGGCTACGAGCAGTACTTC.

The gene calls are TRBV6-4 and TRBJ1-1; 9 bases are shared with TRBD1. This CDR3 spans 14 amino acids. Germline V gene lookup returns CDR1 MRHNA and CDR2 SNTAGT. V shed 7 bases and J 4 bases; nucleotides not matched to a gene: 7. The CDR3 nucleotides are TGTGCCAGCACCCTGGACAGGGGAGGCACTGAAGCTTTCTTT. Residues: CASTLDRGGTEAFF.

The CDR3 loop reads CASSQGGTLTDTQYF. The CDR3 DNA sequence: TGTGCCAGCAGCCAGGGCGGGACCCTCACAGATACGCAGTATTTT. V usage is TRBV7-2 and J usage is TRBJ2-3; a possible D gene is TRBD2 (6 bases). CDR3 length: 15 residues. Trimming removed 5 bases from V and 2 bases from J, with 14 bases in between. Germline V CDR1 and CDR2: SGHTA, FQGNSA.

This rearrangement joins TRBV28 to TRBJ1-2; no clear D gene. The CDR3 has 14 amino acids. The ends were cut back, 0 bases at V and 1 base at J, with 6 bases in the middle. Per the germline V gene, CDR1 is MDHEN and CDR2 is SYDVKM. Here the CDR3 DNA reads TGTGCCAGCAGTTTATGGGCCAGTAACTATGGCTACACCTTC. Amino acid sequence: CASSLWASNYGYTF.

The chain is built from TRBV6-4 and TRBJ2-7; 7 bases match TRBD2. The CDR3 length is 16 residues. The V segment lost 6 bases and the J segment 3 bases; nucleotides outside the gene matches: 14. Germline values: CDR1 MRHNA, CDR2 SNTAGT. The CDR3 DNA follows: TGTGCCAGCAGAAAAAGGGACTACCCTCCAGTCTACGAGCAGTACTTC. Its translation is CASRKRDYPPVYEQYF.

This clone was counted a few times. The chain links TRBV6-1 to TRBJ2-7; 7 bases are a match to TRBD2. Trimming at V came to 1 base and at J to 3 bases, leaving 6 bases not matched to a gene. The CDR3 loop spans 15 amino acids. Germline CDR1 and CDR2: MNHNS and SASEGT. This CDR3 reads CASSEGGLPHYEQYF. The CDR3 DNA follows: TGTGCCAGCAGTGAAGGGGGACTACCCCACTACGAGCAGTACTTC.

This clone has just a few counts. J is TRBJ2-1 and V is TRBV12-5; 11 nucleotides line up with TRBD1. The CDR3 is 15 amino acids. J was trimmed by 7 bases and V by 6 bases; bases with no gene match: 8. Germline assignment: CDR1 LGHNT and CDR2 FRNRAP. The CDR3 DNA is TGTGCTAGTGGATACGGGACAGGGGGAAGTAATGAGCAGTTCTTC. Its translation: CASGYGTGGSNEQFF. Filled out from reference TRBV12-5 and TRBJ2-1, the complete variable domain reads DARVTQTPRHKVTEMGQEVTMRCQPILGHNTVFWYRQTMMQGLELLAYFRNRAPLDDSGMPKDRFSAEMPDATLATLKIQPSEPRDSAVYFCASGYGTGGSNEQFFGPGTRLTVL.